Listed below are T cell receptor beta chains from one sample, sequenced in a study of blood T cell repertoires in COVID-19. TCRdb's copy holds only in-frame clones and misses some; the assay was immunoSEQ multiplex PCR. The sample lists about 160,000 clones; around 89% were seen once. Material: peripheral blood. These receptors all come from a man aged 18 to 29 with COVID-19, enrolled during active disease. Both conserved end residues are part of each CDR3. The order of the fields is CDR3 length, V gene, J gene, clone size, D gene, CDR3 protein, CDR3 DNA. A D gene is named only where the DNA matches it firmly. A row's size may be missing; if present it is once, few, many or a size class.

CDR3 length: 15; V gene: TRBV5-1; J gene: TRBJ2-7; clone size: NA; D gene: NA; CDR3 protein: CASSFNRDTPYEQYF; CDR3 DNA: TGCGCCAGCAGCTTTAACCGGGACACCCCCTACGAGCAGTACTTC
CDR3 length: 12; V gene: TRBV20-1; J gene: TRBJ1-1; clone size: NA; D gene: NA; CDR3 protein: CSASFRITEAFF; CDR3 DNA: TGCAGTGCTAGTTTCAGGATCACTGAAGCTTTCTTT
CDR3 length: 18; V gene: TRBV7-6; J gene: TRBJ2-1; clone size: NA; D gene: NA; CDR3 protein: CASSLDRIATSYYNEQFF; CDR3 DNA: TGTGCCAGCAGCTTAGACCGCATAGCGACGAGTTACTACAATGAGCAGTTCTTC
CDR3 length: 12; V gene: TRBV30; J gene: TRBJ2-7; clone size: NA; D gene: NA; CDR3 protein: CAWKDSPYEQYF; CDR3 DNA: TGTGCCTGGAAAGACAGCCCATACGAGCAGTACTTC
CDR3 length: 14; V gene: TRBV12-5; J gene: TRBJ2-2; clone size: NA; D gene: NA; CDR3 protein: CASGLVDRHRGAVF; CDR3 DNA: TGTGCTAGTGGTTTGGTGGACAGACACCGGGGAGCTGTTTTT
CDR3 length: 14; V gene: TRBV28; J gene: TRBJ2-1; clone size: NA; D gene: TRBD2; CDR3 protein: CASSRGLAINEQFF; CDR3 DNA: TGTGCCAGCAGTAGGGGACTAGCGATTAATGAGCAGTTCTTC
CDR3 length: 17; V gene: TRBV7-9; J gene: TRBJ1-5; clone size: NA; D gene: NA; CDR3 protein: CASSLAIGVGGNQPQHF; CDR3 DNA: TGTGCCAGCAGCTTAGCGATCGGGGTCGGGGGGAATCAGCCCCAGCATTTT
CDR3 length: 15; V gene: TRBV28; J gene: TRBJ1-2; clone size: NA; D gene: NA; CDR3 protein: CASSLMGGANYGYTF; CDR3 DNA: TGTGCCAGCAGTTTGATGGGGGGAGCTAACTATGGCTACACCTTC
CDR3 length: 14; V gene: TRBV28; J gene: TRBJ2-7; clone size: NA; D gene: NA; CDR3 protein: CASSTSGLTYEQYF; CDR3 DNA: TGTGCCAGCAGCACCTCGGGACTTACCTACGAGCAGTACTTC
CDR3 length: 13; V gene: TRBV27; J gene: TRBJ1-5; clone size: NA; D gene: NA; CDR3 protein: CASSSGLNQPQHF; CDR3 DNA: TGTGCCAGCAGTTCAGGACTCAATCAGCCCCAGCATTTT
CDR3 length: 15; V gene: TRBV2; J gene: TRBJ2-3; clone size: NA; D gene: NA; CDR3 protein: CASSDEGEGADTQYF; CDR3 DNA: TGTGCCAGCAGTGATGAGGGGGAGGGCGCAGATACGCAGTATTTT
CDR3 length: 14; V gene: TRBV7-9; J gene: TRBJ1-3; clone size: NA; D gene: NA; CDR3 protein: CASSLEIAGNTIYF; CDR3 DNA: TGTGCCAGCAGCTTAGAAATAGCTGGAAACACCATATATTTT
CDR3 length: 15; V gene: TRBV11-1; J gene: TRBJ2-7; clone size: NA; D gene: TRBD1; CDR3 protein: CASSPDGTGDYEQYF; CDR3 DNA: TGTGCCAGCAGCCCTGACGGGACAGGGGACTACGAGCAGTACTTC
CDR3 length: 14; V gene: TRBV11-2; J gene: TRBJ2-7; clone size: NA; D gene: NA; CDR3 protein: CASSLDRRDGEQYF; CDR3 DNA: TGTGCCAGCAGCTTAGATCGGCGAGACGGGGAGCAGTACTTC
CDR3 length: 17; V gene: TRBV27; J gene: TRBJ2-5; clone size: NA; D gene: TRBD1; CDR3 protein: CASSPGTGQQYQETQYF; CDR3 DNA: TGTGCCAGCAGTCCCGGAACGGGACAGCAGTACCAAGAGACCCAGTACTTC
CDR3 length: 14; V gene: TRBV28; J gene: TRBJ2-7; clone size: NA; D gene: NA; CDR3 protein: CASSLLSRTYEQYF; CDR3 DNA: TGTGCCAGCAGTTTATTGTCCAGAACCTACGAGCAGTACTTC
CDR3 length: 18; V gene: TRBV7-2; J gene: TRBJ2-7; clone size: NA; D gene: TRBD1; CDR3 protein: CASSLAGQGLTLPYEQYF; CDR3 DNA: TGTGCCAGCAGCTTAGCGGGACAGGGGTTAACCCTTCCCTACGAGCAGTACTTC
CDR3 length: 13; V gene: TRBV5-1; J gene: TRBJ2-5; clone size: NA; D gene: NA; CDR3 protein: CASSLPNQETQYF; CDR3 DNA: TGCGCCAGCAGCTTGCCAAATCAAGAGACCCAGTACTTC
CDR3 length: 15; V gene: TRBV14; J gene: TRBJ2-7; clone size: NA; D gene: NA; CDR3 protein: CASSRKGQGNYEQYF; CDR3 DNA: TGTGCCAGCAGCCGTAAAGGGCAGGGGAATTACGAGCAGTACTTC
CDR3 length: 15; V gene: TRBV19; J gene: TRBJ1-2; clone size: once; D gene: TRBD1; CDR3 protein: CASREADRESYGYTF; CDR3 DNA: TGTGCCAGTAGGGAGGCGGACAGGGAAAGTTATGGCTACACCTTC
CDR3 length: 15; V gene: TRBV6-5; J gene: TRBJ2-7; clone size: NA; D gene: TRBD1; CDR3 protein: CASSLTTGGGYEQYF; CDR3 DNA: TGTGCCAGCAGTTTGACGACAGGGGGCGGCTACGAGCAGTACTTC
CDR3 length: 15; V gene: TRBV6-5; J gene: TRBJ1-1; clone size: NA; D gene: NA; CDR3 protein: CASTSIGVLDTEAFF; CDR3 DNA: TGTGCCAGCACTTCGATAGGGGTATTGGACACTGAAGCTTTCTTT
CDR3 length: 15; V gene: TRBV28; J gene: TRBJ2-3; clone size: NA; D gene: NA; CDR3 protein: CASSFRQTSTDTQYF; CDR3 DNA: TGTGCCAGCAGTTTTAGACAGACTAGCACAGATACGCAGTATTTT
CDR3 length: 19; V gene: TRBV7-9; J gene: TRBJ2-6; clone size: few; D gene: TRBD1; CDR3 protein: CASSLERTGPTGGANVLTF; CDR3 DNA: TGTGCCAGCAGCTTAGAAAGGACAGGCCCTACTGGCGGGGCCAACGTCCTGACTTTC
CDR3 length: 14; V gene: TRBV14; J gene: TRBJ2-5; clone size: NA; D gene: NA; CDR3 protein: CASSQAGTEETQYF; CDR3 DNA: TGTGCCAGCAGCCAAGCGGGAACAGAGGAGACCCAGTACTTC
CDR3 length: 15; V gene: TRBV7-9; J gene: TRBJ2-7; clone size: NA; D gene: NA; CDR3 protein: CASSHTGRASYEQYF; CDR3 DNA: TGTGCCAGCAGCCATACAGGGAGGGCCTCCTACGAGCAGTACTTC
CDR3 length: 18; V gene: TRBV15; J gene: TRBJ2-3; clone size: NA; D gene: TRBD2; CDR3 protein: CATSRDDRLAGYTDTQYF; CDR3 DNA: TGTGCCACCAGCAGAGATGATAGACTAGCGGGGTACACAGATACGCAGTATTTT
CDR3 length: 12; V gene: TRBV5-6; J gene: TRBJ2-7; clone size: NA; D gene: NA; CDR3 protein: CASSVRSYEQYF; CDR3 DNA: TGTGCCAGCAGTGTGAGGTCCTACGAGCAGTACTTC